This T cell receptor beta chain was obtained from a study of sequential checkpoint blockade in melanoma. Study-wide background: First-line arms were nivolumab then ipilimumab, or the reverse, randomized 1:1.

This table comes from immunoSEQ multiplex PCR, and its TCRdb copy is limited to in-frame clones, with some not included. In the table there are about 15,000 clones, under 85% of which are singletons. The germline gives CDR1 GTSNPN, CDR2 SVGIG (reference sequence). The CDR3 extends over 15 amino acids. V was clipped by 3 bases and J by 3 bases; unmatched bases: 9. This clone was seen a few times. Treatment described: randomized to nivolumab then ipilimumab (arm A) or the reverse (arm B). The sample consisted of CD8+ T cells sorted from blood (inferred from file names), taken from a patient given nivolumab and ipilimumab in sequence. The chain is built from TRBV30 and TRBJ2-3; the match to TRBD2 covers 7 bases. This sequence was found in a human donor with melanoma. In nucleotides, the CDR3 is TGTGCCTGGAGGGATAAGCGGGGTGGTACAGATACGCAGTATTTT. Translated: CAWRDKRGGTDTQYF.